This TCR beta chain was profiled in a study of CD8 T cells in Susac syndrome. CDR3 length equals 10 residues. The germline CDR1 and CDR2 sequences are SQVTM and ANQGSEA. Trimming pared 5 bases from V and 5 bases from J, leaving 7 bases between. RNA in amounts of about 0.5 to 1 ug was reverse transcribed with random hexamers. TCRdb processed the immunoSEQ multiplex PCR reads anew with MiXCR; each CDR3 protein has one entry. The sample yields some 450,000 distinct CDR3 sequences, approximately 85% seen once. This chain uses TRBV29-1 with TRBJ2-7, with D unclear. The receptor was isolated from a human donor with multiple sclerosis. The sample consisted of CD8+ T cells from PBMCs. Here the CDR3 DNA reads TGCAGCGTTTTTACTGACGAGCAGTACTTC. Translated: CSVFTDEQYF.